This T cell receptor (beta chain) was identified in a study of shared clonotypes between healthy human individuals. The study, taken as a whole, reports: It was the non-shared clonotypes that had lower generation probabilities than clonotypes shared by all four donors.

As concerns this clone: Its antigen is not known.

Negatively enriched CD4+ T cells were divided by CD45RA into naive and memory. This CDR3 comprises 14 residues. The V end lost 6 bases, the J end lost 3 bases, and 14 bases lay between the germline ends. Germline-derived CDR1 and CDR2 are LNHDA and SQIVND (reference sequence). Data came from immunoSEQ multiplex PCR; TCRdb stores just in-frame clones and leaves some out. Of approximately 2.3 million clones listed, 85% to 95% are singletons. The rearrangement joins TRBV19 to TRBJ1-1, with D possibly matching TRBD1 (5 bases). Sample: naive CD4+ T cells from PBMCs. This sample's subset: CD45RA+ positively selected. The TCR sequence derives from a young man in good health. Some clones in this sample may be carry-over from other donors' samples. CDR3 protein: CASSSTGRDTEAFF. The CDR3 nucleotides read TGTGCCAGTAGCAGCACAGGTCGGGACACTGAAGCTTTCTTT.